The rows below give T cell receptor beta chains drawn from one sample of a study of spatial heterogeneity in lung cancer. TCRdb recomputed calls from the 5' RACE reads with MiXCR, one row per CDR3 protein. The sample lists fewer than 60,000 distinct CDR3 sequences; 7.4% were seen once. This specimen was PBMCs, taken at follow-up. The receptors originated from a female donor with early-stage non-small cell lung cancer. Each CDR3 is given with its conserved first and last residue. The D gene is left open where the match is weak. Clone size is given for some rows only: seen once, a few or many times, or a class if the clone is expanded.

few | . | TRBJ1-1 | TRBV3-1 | CASSQDVHFWTDSPEAFF | TGTGCCAGCAGCCAAGATGTGCATTTTTGGACCGATAGCCCCGAAGCTTTCTTT
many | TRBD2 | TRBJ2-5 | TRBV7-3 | CASSPSGGTF | TGTGCCAGCAGCCCTAGCGGCGGGACCTTC
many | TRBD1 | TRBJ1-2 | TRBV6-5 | CASSWGTGRFLNYGYTF | TGTGCCAGCAGTTGGGGGACAGGACGCTTTTTGAACTATGGCTACACCTTC
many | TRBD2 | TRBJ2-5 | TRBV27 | CASSRTSGPVKETQYF | TGTGCCAGCAGTCGGACTAGCGGGCCGGTTAAAGAGACCCAGTACTTC
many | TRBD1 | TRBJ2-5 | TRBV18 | CASSPTGVETQYF | TGTGCCAGCTCACCGACAGGGGTGGAGACCCAGTACTTC
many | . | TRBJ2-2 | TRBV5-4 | CASSLVSSGELFF | TGTGCCAGCAGCTTGGTCAGCTCCGGGGAGCTGTTTTTT
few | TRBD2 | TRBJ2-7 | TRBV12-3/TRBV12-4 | CASSPGAGAIYEQYF | TGTGCCAGCAGCCCCGGAGCGGGGGCCATCTACGAGCAGTACTTC
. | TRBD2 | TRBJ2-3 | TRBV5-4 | CASSLVAGGQDTQYF | TGTGCCAGCAGCTTGGTAGCGGGGGGGCAAGATACGCAGTATTTT
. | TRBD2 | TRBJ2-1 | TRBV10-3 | CAISRSGVPYNEQFF | TGTGCCATCAGTCGTAGCGGGGTCCCCTACAATGAGCAGTTCTTC
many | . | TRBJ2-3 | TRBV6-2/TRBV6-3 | CASSYSGDTQYF | TGTGCCAGCAGTTATAGTGGAGATACGCAGTATTTT
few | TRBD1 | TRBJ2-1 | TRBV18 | CASSPSDRISYNEQFF | TGTGCCAGCTCACCATCGGACAGGATCTCCTACAATGAGCAGTTCTTC
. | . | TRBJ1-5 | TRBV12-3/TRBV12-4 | CASRTQGSNQPQHF | TGTGCCAGCAGGACCCAGGGCAGCAATCAGCCCCAGCATTTT
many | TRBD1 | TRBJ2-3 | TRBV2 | CASSPRPTGTDTQYF | TGTGCCAGCAGTCCCCGCCCGACAGGGACAGATACGCAGTATTTT
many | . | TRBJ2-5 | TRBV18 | CASSKQAQETQYF | TGTGCCAGCTCGAAACAGGCCCAAGAGACCCAGTACTTC
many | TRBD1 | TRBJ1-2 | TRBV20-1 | CSARTGAYGYTF | TGCAGTGCGAGGACAGGGGCCTATGGCTACACCTTC
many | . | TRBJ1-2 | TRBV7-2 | CASSGTNYGYTF | TGTGCCAGCAGCGGCACTAACTATGGCTACACCTTC
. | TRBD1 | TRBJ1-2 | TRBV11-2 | CASRTGNYGYTF | TGTGCCAGCCGGACAGGGAACTATGGCTACACCTTC
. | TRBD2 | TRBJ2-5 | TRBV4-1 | CASSQGRAGEETQYF | TGCGCCAGCAGCCAAGGGCGAGCGGGGGAAGAGACCCAGTACTTC
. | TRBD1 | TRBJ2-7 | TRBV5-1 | CASSPPGTASYEQYF | TGCGCCAGCAGCCCCCCCGGGACAGCGTCCTACGAGCAGTACTTC
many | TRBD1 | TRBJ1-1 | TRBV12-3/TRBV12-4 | CASILQGRGEAFF | TGTGCCAGCATCCTACAGGGGCGAGGTGAAGCTTTCTTT
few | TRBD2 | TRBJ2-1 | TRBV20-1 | CSARDLRGSVPFEQFF | TGCAGTGCTAGGGACCTTCGCGGGAGCGTCCCCTTTGAGCAGTTCTTC
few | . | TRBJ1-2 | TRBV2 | CASSVFGTERNTF | TGTGCCAGCAGTGTTTTTGGGACGGAACGTAACACCTTC
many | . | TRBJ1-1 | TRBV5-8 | CANYPAVRGAEAFF | TGTGCCAACTACCCCGCAGTCAGGGGAGCTGAAGCTTTCTTT
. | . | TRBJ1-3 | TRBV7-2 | CASSLSGDAGNTIYF | TGTGCCAGCAGCTTATCAGGGGACGCTGGAAACACCATATATTTT
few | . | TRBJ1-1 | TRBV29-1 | CSVHKGGINTEAFF | TGCAGCGTTCATAAAGGGGGTATAAACACTGAAGCTTTCTTT
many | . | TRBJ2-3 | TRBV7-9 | CASSPPTERTQYF | TGTGCCAGCAGCCCCCCCACCGAACGGACGCAGTATTTT
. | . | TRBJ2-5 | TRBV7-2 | CASSLVGLAETQYF | TGTGCCAGCAGCTTAGTTGGTCTAGCTGAGACCCAGTACTTC
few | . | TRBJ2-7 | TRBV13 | CASTRLLGEQYF | TGTGCCAGCACCCGATTGTTGGGCGAGCAGTACTTC
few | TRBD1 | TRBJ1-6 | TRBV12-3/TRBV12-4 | CASSPRTGPNSPLHF | TGTGCCAGCAGTCCCCGGACAGGGCCTAATTCACCCCTCCACTTT
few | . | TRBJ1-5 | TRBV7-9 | CASSSTENQPQHF | TGTGCCAGCAGCTCCACGGAAAATCAGCCCCAGCATTTT
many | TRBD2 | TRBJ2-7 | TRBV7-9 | CASSPGLAGANYEQYF | TGTGCCAGCAGCCCAGGACTAGCGGGGGCAAACTACGAGCAGTACTTC
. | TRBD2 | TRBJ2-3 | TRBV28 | CASTRIASGPPTDTQYF | TGTGCCAGCACCCGGATTGCTAGCGGGCCACCCACAGATACGCAGTATTTT
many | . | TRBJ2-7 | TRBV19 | CASSNRDRPPYEQYF | TGTGCCAGTAGTAACCGAGACAGACCTCCCTACGAGCAGTACTTC
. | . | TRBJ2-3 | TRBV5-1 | CASSLVAGKSDTQYF | TGCGCCAGCAGCTTGGTGGCTGGGAAGTCAGATACGCAGTATTTT
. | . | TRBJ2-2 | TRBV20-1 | CSARDATLNTGELFF | TGCAGTGCTAGAGATGCGACACTGAACACCGGGGAGCTGTTTTTT
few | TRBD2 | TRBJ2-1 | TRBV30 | CAWAPGPGLAGYNEQFF | TGTGCCTGGGCGCCCGGACCGGGACTAGCGGGGTACAATGAGCAGTTCTTC
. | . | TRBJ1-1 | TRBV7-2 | CASSPQTNTEAFF | TGTGCCAGCAGCCCTCAGACGAACACTGAAGCTTTCTTT
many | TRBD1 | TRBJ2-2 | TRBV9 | CASSARTGSTGELFF | TGTGCCAGCAGCGCCCGGACAGGGTCGACAGGGGAGCTGTTTTTT
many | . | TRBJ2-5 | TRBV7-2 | CASSPGRVQETQYF | TGTGCCAGCAGCCCTGGTAGGGTCCAAGAGACCCAGTACTTC
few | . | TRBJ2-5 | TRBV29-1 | CSVEGEQGVQETQYF | TGCAGCGTTGAAGGCGAACAGGGAGTCCAAGAGACCCAGTACTTC
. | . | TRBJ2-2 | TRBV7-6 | CASSPLGVDTGELFF | TGTGCCAGCAGCCCCCTGGGGGTCGACACCGGGGAGCTGTTTTTT
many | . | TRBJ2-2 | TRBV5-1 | CASSFSLGSGELFF | TGCGCCAGCAGCTTTAGCTTGGGGAGCGGGGAGCTGTTTTTT
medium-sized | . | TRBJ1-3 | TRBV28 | CASSLGTSSSGNTIYF | TGTGCCAGCAGTTTAGGGACGTCGAGCTCTGGAAACACCATATATTTT
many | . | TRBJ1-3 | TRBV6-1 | CASSEALGGSSGNTIYF | TGTGCCAGCAGTGAAGCGCTTGGGGGATCGTCTGGAAACACCATATATTTT
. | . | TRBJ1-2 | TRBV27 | CASSPGGEVPNYGYTF | TGTGCCAGCAGTCCCGGTGGGGAGGTTCCTAACTATGGCTACACCTTC
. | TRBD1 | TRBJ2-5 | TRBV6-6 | CASKTGGPLETQYF | TGTGCCAGCAAGACAGGGGGCCCTTTGGAGACCCAGTACTTC
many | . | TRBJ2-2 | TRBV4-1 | CASSRQANTGELFF | TGCGCCAGCAGTCGGCAGGCGAACACCGGGGAGCTGTTTTTT
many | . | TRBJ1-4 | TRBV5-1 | CASSLAASREKLFF | TGCGCCAGCAGCTTGGCGGCCTCTAGGGAAAAACTGTTTTTT
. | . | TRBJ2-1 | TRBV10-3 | CAISESTYEQFF | TGTGCCATCAGTGAGTCTACGTATGAGCAGTTCTTC
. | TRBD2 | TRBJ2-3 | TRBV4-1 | CASSQDFAGGMGTQYF | TGCGCCAGCAGCCAAGACTTTGCGGGGGGGATGGGGACGCAGTATTTT
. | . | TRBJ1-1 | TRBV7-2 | CASSYDRNTEAFF | TGTGCCAGCAGCTACGACAGAAACACTGAAGCTTTCTTT
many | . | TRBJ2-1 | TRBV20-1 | CSARGRGGYNEQFF | TGCAGTGCTAGAGGACGCGGCGGGTACAATGAGCAGTTCTTC
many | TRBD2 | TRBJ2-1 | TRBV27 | CASSWGTRQFF | TGTGCCAGCAGCTGGGGGACTAGGCAGTTCTTC
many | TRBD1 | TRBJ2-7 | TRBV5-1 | CASSLAPSGTGAYEQYF | TGCGCCAGCAGCTTGGCCCCCTCCGGGACAGGGGCCTACGAGCAGTACTTC
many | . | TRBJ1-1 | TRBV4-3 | CASSQDRRAAFF | TGCGCCAGCAGCCAAGATCGCAGGGCGGCTTTCTTT
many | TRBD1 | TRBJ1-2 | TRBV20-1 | CSASRDRVYGYTF | TGCAGTGCTAGTCGGGACAGGGTGTATGGCTACACCTTC
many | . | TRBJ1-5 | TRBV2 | CASTDIKHKYQPQHF | TGTGCCAGCACCGATATCAAGCATAAGTATCAGCCCCAGCATTTT
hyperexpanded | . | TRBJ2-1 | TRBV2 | CARGLGGVTEQFF | TGTGCCAGGGGGTTAGGAGGGGTGACTGAGCAGTTCTTC